This TCR beta chain was captured by sequencing in a study of T cells in Graves' hyperthyroidism and ophthalmopathy. General study findings and limits: Blood held most thyroid clonotypes expanded above 0.001 frequency.

Graves' hyperthyroidism was deemed stable absent ophthalmopathy progression within 18 months. Patients having uncontrolled infection, another autoimmune disease, pregnancy or lactation were not included. Diagnostic decisions used clinical symptoms, serum thyroxine and TRAb, thyroid ultrasound and orbital computed tomography. Researchers took RNA transcripts and amplified the TCR beta CDR3 regions from them. RT-PCR in the first round (using the HTBI primer set) targeted the TCR CDR3. TCRdb re-analysed the multiplex PCR reads in MiXCR, keeping a single row per CDR3 protein. The data hold about 840,000 distinct CDR3 sequences, with over 35% observed a single time. The CDR3 spans 12 residues. Trimming cost V 5 bases and J 7 bases, with 12 bases left between them. CDR1 SEHNR and CDR2 FQNEAQ come from the germline V gene (reference sequence). A note on this clonotype: The antigen remains unidentified.

The sequenced material came from blood. V is TRBV7-9 and J is TRBJ2-7; D ambiguous. This receptor was taken from a man between 18 and 29 years old with Graves' hyperthyroidism. CDR3: CASSQDDREQYF. The CDR3 region has the DNA TGTGCCAGCAGCCAAGATGACCGGGAGCAGTACTTC.